The next 20 T cell receptor beta chains were all read from a single sample in a study of low-dose radiotherapy and immunotherapy resistance in tumors. Time point in this sample: after trial treatment. The treatment is: LDRT plus nivolumab, ipilimumab, low-dose cyclophosphamide and aspirin (RACIN trial). First-strand cDNA relied on TRAV- and TRBV-specific primers spanning alpha and beta chains. A constant-region primer paired with the V-primer adapter amplified TCRs over about 18 PCR cycles. From the reads, TCRdb called clonotypes with MiXCR, one entry per CDR3 protein. The sample has about 80,000 distinct CDR3 sequences; less than 20% are singletons. This material consisted of PBMCs, taken after low-dose radiotherapy plus immunotherapy. Receptors were obtained from a male donor with prostate cancer.

V usage is TRBV7-8 and J usage is TRBJ1-5; 9 nucleotides align to TRBD1. V shed 5 bases and J 5 bases; nucleotides not matched to a gene: 7. This CDR3 has 15 amino acids. From germline, CDR1 is SGHVS and CDR2 FQNEAQ. CDR3 residues: CASSIRQGGDQPQHF. In nucleotides, the CDR3 is TGTGCCAGCAGCATCCGACAGGGGGGGGATCAGCCCCAGCATTTT.

This clonotype was observed at least ten times. The rearrangement links TRBV7-2 to TRBJ2-7, with D perhaps being TRBD1 or TRBD2 (5 bases each). Germline V gene sequence: CDR1 SGHTA, CDR2 FQGNSA. Trimming pared 5 bases from V and 6 bases from J, leaving 17 bases between. This CDR3 has 14 residues. The CDR3 region is CASSQSGTASEQYF. The CDR3 DNA reads TGTGCCAGCAGCCAATCCGGGACGGCTAGCGAGCAGTACTTC.

This clonotype was detected only once. The CDR3 ends on some other residue instead of the conserved phenylalanine or tryptophan, so this is likely a read error. The chain carries TRBV7-6 and TRBJ2-6; D gene unclear. Between the trimmed V and J ends, which lost 0 bases and 3 bases, there was a span of 0 bases. Germline CDR1 is SGHVS and CDR2 is FNYEAQ. This CDR3 has 13 amino acids. The CDR3 spells CASSLAGANVLTS. Here the CDR3 DNA reads TGTGCCAGCAGCTTAGCTGGGGCCAACGTCCTGACTTCC.

The table lists this clonotype with many counts. The gene calls are TRBV5-1 and TRBJ2-7, with D perhaps matching TRBD2 (5 bases). Germline values: CDR1 SGHRS, CDR2 YFSETQ. The CDR3 totals 15 residues. Trimming stripped 5 bases from V and 4 bases from J, with 19 bases between. The CDR3 DNA reads TGCGCCAGCAGAATCAGCGGAGGTTCCCTGTACGAGCAGTACTTC. Amino acid sequence: CASRISGGSLYEQYF. The variable domain in full, with the rest retrieved from reference TRBV5-1 and TRBJ2-7, is KAGVTQTPRYLIKTRGQQVTLSCSPISGHRSVSWYQQTPGQGLQFLFEYFSETQRNKGNFPGRFSGRQFSNSRSEMNVSTLELGDSALYLCASRISGGSLYEQYFGPGTRLTVT.

Concerning this clonotype itself: The likely explanation is a read error, given a far larger clone one base away. The rearrangement uses TRBV5-8 and TRBJ1-1; 7 bases agree with TRBD1. The CDR3 length is 15 residues. V lost 4 bases, J lost 5 bases, and 11 bases stayed unmatched. The germline V gene encodes CDR1 SGHTS and CDR2 YDEGEE. CDR3 loop: CASSLLDRVCTEAFF. The CDR3 DNA reads as TGTGCCAGCAGCCTTCTCGACAGGGTTTGTACTGAAGCTTTCTTT. Using reference TRBV5-8 and TRBJ1-1 for the parts outside the CDR3, the full variable domain is EAGVTQSPTHLIKTRGQQATLRCSPISGHTSVYWYQQALGLGLQFLLWYDEGEERNRGNFPPRFSGRQFPNYSSELNVNALELEDSALYLCASSLLDRVCTEAFFGQGTRLTVV.

In its sample, this clonotype was seen many times. The V and J genes are TRBV6-2 or TRBV6-3 and TRBJ1-5; D is possibly TRBD1 (5 bases). Trimming stripped 8 bases from V and 0 bases from J, with 17 bases between. CDR1 and CDR2 from the germline V gene are MNHEY and SVGEGT. This CDR3 is built from 16 residues. The CDR3 DNA reads as TGTGCCAGCTGGAGGGGCCCACCCTATAGCAATCAGCCCCAGCATTTT. As protein: CASWRGPPYSNQPQHF.

This clonotype came up many times. This chain joins TRBV11-2 and TRBJ2-5, with D uncertain. Deletions cut 8 bases from V and 2 bases from J, with 12 bases between. The CDR3 runs 13 residues. Per the germline V gene, CDR1 is SGHAT and CDR2 is FQNNGV. CDR3 protein: CASGVGPQETQYF. DNA of the CDR3: TGTGCCAGCGGTGTTGGACCTCAAGAGACCCAGTACTTC.

Many counts were recorded for this clonotype. The V call is TRBV7-2, the J call TRBJ1-3, with a tentative D call TRBD1 (6 bases). Germline CDR1 SGHTA, CDR2 FQGNSA. Trimming removed 5 bases at V and 4 bases at J, with 15 bases between. This CDR3 comprises 15 residues. The CDR3 sequence: CASSRMTGGGNTIYF. As DNA, the CDR3 is TGTGCCAGCAGCCGAATGACAGGCGGCGGAAACACCATATATTTT.

This clonotype came up many times. The chain couples TRBV27 to TRBJ1-5; 11 nucleotides agree with TRBD1. The CDR3 loop spans 18 amino acids. Per germline, CDR1 MNHEY and CDR2 SMNVEV (reference sequence). The V gene end was trimmed by 7 bases and the J gene end by 2 bases; junction bases not matched to a gene: 13. The CDR3 reads CASIPGQGAAWGNQPQHF. The DNA of the CDR3 is TGTGCCAGCATCCCCGGACAGGGGGCGGCTTGGGGCAATCAGCCCCAGCATTTT.

This clonotype was found many times. This chain connects TRBV7-9 to TRBJ2-7, with 8 bases lining up with TRBD2. With V trimmed by 5 bases and J by 3 bases, 6 bases remained unmatched. From germline, CDR1 is SEHNR and CDR2 FQNEAQ (reference sequence). The CDR3 contains 14 residues. The CDR3 region has the DNA TGTGCCAGCAGCCCGGGGGGGACATTCTACGAGCAGTACTTC. Translation gives CASSPGGTFYEQYF.

The chain combines TRBV6-5 with TRBJ2-3; D gene unclear. The CDR3 totals 13 residues. Trimming pared 6 bases from V and 4 bases from J, leaving 11 bases between. Germline V gives CDR1 MNHEY, CDR2 SVGAGI. The CDR3 region has the DNA TGTGCCAGCAGCCTCGTCCCCGCAGATACGCAGTATTTT. This codes for CASSLVPADTQYF.

This clonotype was observed at least ten times. This chain uses TRBV20-1 with TRBJ1-2, with 10 bases fitting TRBD1. Germline assignment: CDR1 DFQATT and CDR2 SNEGSKA (reference sequence). J was trimmed by 7 bases and V by 1 base; bases with no gene match: 9. CDR3 length equals 15 residues. As DNA, the CDR3 is TGCAGTGCTAGAGCCGCCTCGACAGGGGGCCTTGGCTACACCTTC. Residues: CSARAASTGGLGYTF.

The rearrangement joins TRBV7-3 to TRBJ2-5, with TRBD2 matching over 8 bases. The CDR3 is made up of 11 amino acids. Germline loops: CDR1 SGHTA, CDR2 FQGTGA. Trimming took 10 bases from V and 9 from J; bases not matched to a gene: 7. CDR3 amino acids: CATPERESQYF. The CDR3 DNA sequence: TGTGCCACCCCGGAGCGGGAGTCCCAGTACTTC.

This clonotype was seen at least ten times. The genes are TRBV9 and TRBJ2-1; 7 positions match TRBD2. V dropped 4 bases and J dropped 6; count of bases not matched to a gene: 10. CDR1 is SGDLS, CDR2 YYNGEE, per germline. This CDR3 is 15 amino acids long. The CDR3 bases are TGTGCCAGCAGCCCCCCCCCGGGAGGTGCCAATGAGCAGTTCTTC. It yields the protein CASSPPPGGANEQFF.

This clonotype was detected ten times or more. The rearrangement joins TRBV4-1 to TRBJ1-5, with D unresolved. This CDR3 region has 16 residues. Germline V gene data show CDR1 as MGHRA and CDR2 as YSYEKL. Between the trimmed V and J ends, which lost 0 bases and 3 bases, there was a span of 12 bases. CDR3 DNA sequence: TGCGCCAGCAGCCAAGATTACGGACGAAACAATCAGCCCCAGCATTTT. Encoded protein: CASSQDYGRNNQPQHF.

The gene calls are TRBV12-3 or TRBV12-4 and TRBJ2-7; tentatively, D is TRBD1 (5 bases). Trimming took 1 base from V and 2 from J, leaving 9 bases between them. The CDR3 is 14 amino acids. CDR3 protein: CASSLGGPTYEQYF. The CDR3 DNA reads as TGTGCCAGCAGTTTAGGGGGCCCGACCTACGAGCAGTACTTC.

This clonotype came up many times. The V gene is TRBV11-2, the J gene TRBJ2-7, with 7 positions matching TRBD1. V lost 3 bases and J lost 4; bases outside the gene matches: 3. Germline CDR1 is SGHAT and CDR2 is FQNNGV. The CDR3 contains 13 residues. CDR3 DNA sequence: TGTGCCAGCAGCTTTGGACAGGTTTACGAGCAGTACTTC. This translates into CASSFGQVYEQYF.

There are many counts of this clonotype. The CDR3 is CASSYGSAGGETQYF. CDR3 bases: TGTGCCAGCAGTTACGGTTCCGCGGGGGGGGAGACCCAGTACTTC. The J gene is TRBJ2-5, the V gene TRBV6-5, with 9 bases that match TRBD2. The CDR3 length is 15 residues. The germline V gene encodes CDR1 MNHEY and CDR2 SVGAGI. V dropped 2 bases and J dropped 5; count of bases not matched to a gene: 6.

This clonotype was detected many times. The rearrangement uses TRBV28 and TRBJ2-7; 7 positions agree with TRBD2. Looked up from germline, CDR1 is MDHEN and CDR2 is SYDVKM. The CDR3 extends over 14 amino acids. V shed 5 bases and J 9 bases; nucleotides not matched to a gene: 13. The CDR3 DNA is TGTGCCAGCAGTCTCGCCGGGGGGTCGGAAGCGCAGTACTTC. Its translation is CASSLAGGSEAQYF. The full variable domain, with the rest looked up from reference TRBV28 and TRBJ2-7, is DVKVTQSSRYLVKRTGEKVFLECVQDMDHENMFWYRQDPGLGLRLIYFSYDVKMKEKGDIPEGYSVSREKKERFSLILESASTNQTSMYLCASSLAGGSEAQYFGPGTRLTVT.

The chain recombines TRBV19 with TRBJ2-2, with 14 bases aligning to TRBD2. The germline V gene has CDR1 LNHDA and CDR2 SQIVND (reference sequence). The V and J ends lost 8 bases and 4 bases, in that order; junction bases with no gene match: 9. The CDR3 length is 17 residues. The CDR3 bases are TGTGCCAGTGGACTAGCGGGAGGAGGTCGTGGCACCGGGGAGCTGTTTTTT. This gives the protein CASGLAGGGRGTGELFF.